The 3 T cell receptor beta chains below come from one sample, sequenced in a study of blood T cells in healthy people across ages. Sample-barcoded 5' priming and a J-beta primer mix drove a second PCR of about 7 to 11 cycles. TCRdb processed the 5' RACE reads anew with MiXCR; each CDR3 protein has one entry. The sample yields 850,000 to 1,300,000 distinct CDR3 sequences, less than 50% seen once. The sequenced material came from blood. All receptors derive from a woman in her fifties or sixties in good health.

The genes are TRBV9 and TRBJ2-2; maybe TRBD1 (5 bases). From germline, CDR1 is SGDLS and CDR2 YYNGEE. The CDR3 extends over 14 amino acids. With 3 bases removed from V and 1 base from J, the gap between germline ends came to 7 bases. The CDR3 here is CASSEGLNTGELFF. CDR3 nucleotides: TGTGCCAGCAGCGAGGGGCTGAACACCGGGGAGCTGTTTTTT.

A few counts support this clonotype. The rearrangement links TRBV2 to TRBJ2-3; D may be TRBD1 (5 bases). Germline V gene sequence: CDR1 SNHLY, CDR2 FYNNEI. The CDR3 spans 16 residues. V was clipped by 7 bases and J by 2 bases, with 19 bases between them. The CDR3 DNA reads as TGTGCCAGCATTCCAGACTCAGGGTTGGACACAGATACGCAGTATTTT. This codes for CASIPDSGLDTDTQYF.

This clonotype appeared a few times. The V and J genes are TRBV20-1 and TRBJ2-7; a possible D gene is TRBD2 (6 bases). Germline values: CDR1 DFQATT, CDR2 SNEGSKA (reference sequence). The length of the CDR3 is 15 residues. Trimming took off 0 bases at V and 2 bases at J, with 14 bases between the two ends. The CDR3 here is CSARDGRLTTYEQYF. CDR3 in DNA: TGCAGTGCTAGAGACGGGAGACTGACAACCTACGAGCAGTACTTC.